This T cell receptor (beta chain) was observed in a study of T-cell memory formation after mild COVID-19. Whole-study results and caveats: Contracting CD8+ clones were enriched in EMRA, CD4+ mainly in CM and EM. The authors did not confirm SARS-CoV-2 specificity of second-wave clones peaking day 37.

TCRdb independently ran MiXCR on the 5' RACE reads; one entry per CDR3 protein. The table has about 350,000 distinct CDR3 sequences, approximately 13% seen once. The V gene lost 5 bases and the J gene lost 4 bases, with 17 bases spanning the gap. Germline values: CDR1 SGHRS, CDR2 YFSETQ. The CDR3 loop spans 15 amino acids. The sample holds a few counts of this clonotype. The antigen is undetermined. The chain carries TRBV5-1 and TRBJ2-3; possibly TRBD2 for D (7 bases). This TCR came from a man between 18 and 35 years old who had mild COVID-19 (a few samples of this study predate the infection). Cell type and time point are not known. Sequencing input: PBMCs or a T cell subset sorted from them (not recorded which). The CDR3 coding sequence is TGCGCCAGCAGTAAAACCCCCGGGGGGCCAGATACGCAGTATTTT. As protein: CASSKTPGGPDTQYF.